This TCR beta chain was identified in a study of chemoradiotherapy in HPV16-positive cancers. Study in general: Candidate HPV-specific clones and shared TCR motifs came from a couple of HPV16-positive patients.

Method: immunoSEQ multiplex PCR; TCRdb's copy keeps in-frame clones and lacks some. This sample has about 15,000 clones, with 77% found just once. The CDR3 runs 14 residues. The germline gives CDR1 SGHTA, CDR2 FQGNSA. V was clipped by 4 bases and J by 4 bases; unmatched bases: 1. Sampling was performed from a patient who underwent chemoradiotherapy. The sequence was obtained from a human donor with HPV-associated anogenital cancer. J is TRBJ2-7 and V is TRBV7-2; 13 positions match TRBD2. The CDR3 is CASSSGLAGYEQYF. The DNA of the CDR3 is TGTGCCAGCAGCTCGGGACTAGCGGGGTACGAGCAGTACTTC.